The 17 T cell receptor beta chains given below trace back to one sample, sequenced in a study of blood T cell repertoires in COVID-19. Here immunoSEQ multiplex PCR was the method, and the copy in TCRdb shows in-frame clones only, minus some. The data show approximately 110,000 clones, with around 87% seen just once and around 32% held by the top ten. The sample consisted of peripheral blood. Receptors were obtained from an elderly woman with acute or convalescent COVID-19.

In regard to this clone: The germline gene is not matched at one end of the junction; a read error may be the cause. The chain carries TRBV3-1 (or the pseudogene TRBV3-2) and TRBJ1-2, with TRBD1 matching 7 bases. Germline CDR1 reads LGHDT; CDR2 reads YNNKEL (reference sequence). The CDR3 runs to 16 residues. CDR3 region: CASSEDARGVSYGYTF. In nucleotides, the CDR3 is TGTGCCAGCAGCGAAGATGCCAGGGGGGTAAGCTATGGCTACACCTTC.

Only one count was recorded for this clone. This sequence joins TRBV19 and TRBJ2-2; TRBD2 matches 7 bases. Germline values: CDR1 LNHDA, CDR2 SQIVND (reference sequence). V was clipped by 1 base and J by 4 bases; unmatched bases: 9. The CDR3 runs to 17 residues. The CDR3 protein is CASSIGSWGGVTGELFF. CDR3 sequence (DNA): TGTGCCAGTAGTATAGGGAGTTGGGGGGGTGTCACCGGGGAGCTGTTTTTT.

V gene TRBV7-9 combines with J gene TRBJ1-1; D possibly corresponds to TRBD1 (5 bases). Per germline, CDR1 SEHNR and CDR2 FQNEAQ (reference sequence). CDR3 length: 14 amino acids. V lost 4 bases and J lost 0, with 9 bases in between. CDR3 bases: TGTGCCAGCAGCTACGACAGCTTGAACACTGAAGCTTTCTTT. Translation: CASSYDSLNTEAFF.

This rearrangement joins TRBV10-2 to TRBJ1-1; D may be TRBD1 (5 bases). CDR1 WSHSY and CDR2 SAAADI come from the germline V gene. V was clipped by 6 bases and J by 7 bases, with 9 bases between them. The CDR3 extends over 11 amino acids. The CDR3 nucleotides are TGCGCCAGCAGCCAGGGTAGTGAAGCTTTCTTT. It yields the protein CASSQGSEAFF.

The J gene is TRBJ1-5, the V gene TRBV6-2 or TRBV6-3; 11 bases align to TRBD1. Looked up from germline, CDR1 is MNHEY and CDR2 is SVGEGT. CDR3 length equals 20 residues. The J segment lost 2 bases and the V segment lost 5 bases, leaving 17 bases of the junction unmatched. CDR3 bases: TGTGCCAGCAGTCCCCCCTCCGGGACAGGGGGTGGTACGGGCAATCAGCCCCAGCATTTT. This sequence encodes CASSPPSGTGGGTGNQPQHF.

V is TRBV29-1 and J is TRBJ2-7; possible D gene TRBD1, 6 bases. Per the germline V gene, CDR1 is SQVTM and CDR2 is ANQGSEA. The CDR3 runs to 15 residues. Trimming pared 1 base from V and 2 bases from J, leaving 15 bases between. The CDR3 DNA follows: TGCAGCGTTGAAGCTGTCGGGACATATCCCTACGAGCAGTACTTC. This codes for CSVEAVGTYPYEQYF.

This sequence joins TRBV19 and TRBJ2-3; 8 nucleotides agree with TRBD2. The ends lost 7 bases at V and 4 bases at J; junction bases unmatched: 13. The CDR3 length is 16 residues. CDR1 and CDR2 (germline): LNHDA, SQIVND (reference sequence). The DNA of the CDR3 is TGTGCCAGTAAGCGGGGGCGAGTTGAGATGGCAGATACGCAGTATTTT. Its protein product is CASKRGRVEMADTQYF.

The genes are TRBV19 and TRBJ2-4, with 7 bases identical to TRBD2. The V gene's germline CDR1 is LNHDA and CDR2 SQIVND (reference sequence). Trimming took 3 bases from V and 0 from J; bases not matched to a gene: 8. CDR3 length: 17 amino acids. CDR3 amino acids: CASSIRGEPLAKNIQYF. The CDR3 DNA follows: TGTGCCAGTAGTATCCGGGGGGAACCCTTAGCCAAAAACATTCAGTACTTC.

The chain carries TRBV5-1 and TRBJ1-1; the match to TRBD1 covers 7 bases. The length of the CDR3 is 12 residues. Germline assignment: CDR1 SGHRS and CDR2 YFSETQ. Germline trimming cut 4 bases from V and 9 bases from J; bases unmatched to any gene: 6. CDR3 DNA: TGCGCCAGCAGCGCCGGGACAGCAAAAGCTTTCTTT. Its translation: CASSAGTAKAFF.

This clone has more than one count but fewer than ten. The rearrangement links TRBV27 to TRBJ1-2; D perhaps matches TRBD1 (6 bases). Germline CDR1 is MNHEY and CDR2 is SMNVEV (reference sequence). Trimming pared 3 bases from V and 1 base from J, leaving 9 bases between. This CDR3 comprises 14 residues. The CDR3 region is CASSFRGNNYGYTF. Here the CDR3 DNA reads TGTGCCAGCAGTTTCAGGGGAAATAACTATGGCTACACCTTC.

This chain links TRBV5-5 with TRBJ1-5, with TRBD1 matching 12 bases. Trimming took 4 bases from V and 0 from J; bases not matched to a gene: 8. Looked up from germline, CDR1 is SGHKS and CDR2 is YYEKEE (reference sequence). CDR3 length equals 18 residues. DNA of the CDR3: TGTGCCAGCAGCGTCGGGACAGGGGGCGGATATAGCAATCAGCCCCAGCATTTT. This encodes CASSVGTGGGYSNQPQHF.

This chain links TRBV9 with TRBJ1-2, with a possible D match to TRBD1 (6 bases). Germline CDR1 reads SGDLS; CDR2 reads YYNGEE. The CDR3 has 16 residues. V lost 0 bases and J 0 bases, leaving 12 bases between the germline ends. The CDR3 nucleotides are TGTGCCAGCAGCGTAGGTGGGTCAGGGGCTAACTATGGCTACACCTTC. Translation gives CASSVGGSGANYGYTF.

This chain connects TRBV6-2 or TRBV6-3 to TRBJ1-1; no firm D call. Trimming left V 0 bases short and J 1 base short, with 6 bases between. The germline CDR1 and CDR2 sequences are MNHEY and SVGEGT. The CDR3 covers 14 residues. CDR3 nucleotides: TGTGCCAGCAGTTACTCGACTAAGAACACTGAAGCTTTCTTT. Encoded protein: CASSYSTKNTEAFF.

V is TRBV7-9 and J is TRBJ1-1; D is unclear. The V gene lost 7 bases and the J gene lost 0 bases, with 9 bases spanning the gap. Germline CDR1 SEHNR, CDR2 FQNEAQ (reference sequence). This CDR3 is built from 13 residues. The CDR3 is CASNRQVNTEAFF. The CDR3 DNA is TGTGCCAGCAACCGACAAGTGAACACTGAAGCTTTCTTT.

This clone was detected only once. The V call is TRBV5-1, the J call TRBJ2-3; 7 nucleotides match TRBD2. The V gene end was trimmed by 2 bases and the J gene end by 0 bases; junction bases not matched to a gene: 0. Germline CDR1 and CDR2: SGHRS and YFSETQ. The CDR3 length is 14 residues. CDR3 sequence: CASSFSGSTDTQYF. In DNA form, the CDR3 reads TGCGCCAGCAGCTTTAGCGGGAGCACAGATACGCAGTATTTT.

The V gene is TRBV2, the J gene TRBJ1-2, with TRBD1 as a possible D gene (5 bases). CDR1 SNHLY and CDR2 FYNNEI come from the germline V gene. The germline V and J ends were trimmed by 3 bases and 8 bases, with 16 bases remaining between them. The CDR3 is made up of 14 amino acids. As DNA, the CDR3 is TGTGCCAGCAGTGAGAACCGGCAGGGAGGGGGCTACACCTTC. Its translation: CASSENRQGGGYTF.

This clone was seen more than once but under ten times. The J gene is TRBJ1-1, the V gene TRBV4-1; D might be TRBD1 (5 bases). The V end lost 6 bases, the J end lost 0 bases, and 11 bases lay between the germline ends. Germline-derived CDR1 and CDR2 are MGHRA and YSYEKL. The CDR3 has 14 amino acids. This CDR3 reads CASRGRTMNTEAFF. Written as DNA, the CDR3 is TGCGCCAGCAGGGGGCGGACGATGAACACTGAAGCTTTCTTT.